This entry lists 30 T cell receptor beta chains sequenced from one sample in a study of vaccination and CD4 T cells after COVID-19 (dated by TCRdb to between 2020 and 2023). Their cognate antigens are unknown. The treatment or condition tag for this specimen amounts to: roughly 10-day PBMC culture with coronavirus spike peptide pools or control peptides (ViraFEST assay). Receptors were amplified or captured by PCR. Sequencing was performed on an Illumina iSeq 100. At the Johns Hopkins FTIC core, DNA from the cultured CD4+ T cells underwent TCR sequencing with the Oncomine TCR Beta short-read assay. TCRdb ran its own pipeline on the public reads, namely fastp trimming at Q25 and MiXCR clone calling, and kept in-frame beta chains. Every entry covers one CDR3 protein and lists the most common genes and DNA from its rows. Recorded for this sample are 8,500 to 10,000 distinct CDR3 sequences; approximately 60% of them occurred a single time. The top ten hold 7.6% of the sample.

Input material: CD4+ T cells from blood, cultured in vitro. These receptors were collected from a human donor who had recovered from COVID-19.

The J gene is TRBJ2-3, the V gene TRBV19; D is perhaps TRBD2 (6 bases). Germline V CDR1 and CDR2: LNHDA, SQIVND (reference sequence). The CDR3 length is 15 residues. V was shortened by 4 bases and J by 2 bases, with 13 bases between the two germline ends. CDR3 amino acids: CASSTSGGVTDTQYF. The CDR3 nucleotides are TGTGCCAGTAGTACGTCCGGCGGGGTCACAGATACGCAGTATTTT.

The V gene is TRBV6-1, the J gene TRBJ1-3, with 8 bases that match TRBD1. CDR3 length: 15 residues. V lost 6 bases, J lost 0 bases, and 4 bases stayed unmatched. CDR1 and CDR2 (germline): MNHNS, SASEGT. The CDR3 nucleotides read TGTGCCAGCAGACAGACAGGGGTCTCTGGAAACACCATATATTTT. It encodes CASRQTGVSGNTIYF.

V and J are TRBV20-1 and TRBJ2-6; D is unresolved. The V end lost 6 bases, the J end lost 1 base, and 7 bases lay between the germline ends. Germline-derived CDR1 and CDR2 are DFQATT and SNEGSKA (reference sequence). This CDR3 has 13 residues. CDR3 protein: CSALDSGANVLTF. The CDR3 region has the DNA TGCAGTGCGTTAGATTCTGGGGCCAACGTCCTGACTTTC.

The chain recombines TRBV24-1 with TRBJ2-3; D remains ambiguous. Germline V lookup: CDR1 KGHDR, CDR2 SFDVKD. The CDR3 is 13 amino acids. Trimming left V 2 bases short and J 1 base short, with 3 bases between. The CDR3 region has the DNA TGTGCCACCAGTGATTGGGGCACAGATACGCAGTATTTT. It yields the protein CATSDWGTDTQYF.

V usage is TRBV4-3 and J usage is TRBJ1-2; no definite D call. The germline V and J ends were trimmed by 0 bases and 7 bases, with 12 bases remaining between them. Germline V gene lookup returns CDR1 LGHNA and CDR2 YSLEER. CDR3 size: 14 residues. The CDR3 sequence: CASSQDLSERGYTF. The CDR3, as DNA: TGCGCCAGCAGCCAAGATCTTTCGGAGCGTGGCTACACCTTC.

CDR3 in amino acids: CASSLGGNTDTQYF. CDR3 sequence (DNA): TGTGCCAGCAGCCTGGGGGGGAACACAGATACGCAGTATTTT. The chain combines TRBV5-8 with TRBJ2-3; 7 bases align to TRBD2. This CDR3 comprises 14 residues. The germline gives CDR1 SGHTS, CDR2 YDEGEE. V was pared by 4 bases and J by 2 bases, with 4 bases of the junction left unmatched.

The J gene is TRBJ1-1, the V gene TRBV19; possibly TRBD1 for D (6 bases). The CDR3 runs to 16 residues. V lost 1 base and J lost 1, with 13 bases in between. Germline CDR1 reads LNHDA; CDR2 reads SQIVND (reference sequence). In DNA, the CDR3 is TGTGCCAGTAGTATAGTAGGGCAGGGGAAGAACACTGAAGCTTTCTTT. It yields the protein CASSIVGQGKNTEAFF.

The V gene is TRBV20-1, the J gene TRBJ2-3; perhaps D is TRBD1 or TRBD2 (6 bases each). Between the trimmed V and J ends, which lost 5 bases and 2 bases, there was a span of 14 bases. The CDR3 is 14 amino acids. Germline V CDR1 and CDR2: DFQATT, SNEGSKA (reference sequence). The CDR3: CSASGGGFTDTQYF. DNA of the CDR3: TGCAGTGCTTCCGGAGGGGGATTCACAGATACGCAGTATTTT.

The sample holds a few counts of this clonotype. The chain carries TRBV20-1 and TRBJ2-1; TRBD2 aligns across 14 bases. The germline CDR1 and CDR2 sequences are DFQATT and SNEGSKA (reference sequence). V lost 5 bases, J lost 7 bases, and 4 bases stayed unmatched. The CDR3 is 14 residues long. As DNA, the CDR3 is TGCAGTGCTGGTCGACTAGCGGGAGGGAATGAGCAGTTCTTC. It yields the protein CSAGRLAGGNEQFF.

V and J are TRBV29-1 and TRBJ1-5, with D possibly TRBD1 on 6 matching bases. CDR1 SQVTM and CDR2 ANQGSEA come from the germline V gene. Trimming stripped 8 bases from V and 6 bases from J, with 23 bases between. The CDR3 sequence is 15 residues long. The CDR3 is CSPLVVQGCFQPQHF. In DNA form, the CDR3 reads TGCAGCCCCCTCGTTGTCCAGGGGTGTTTTCAGCCCCAGCATTTT.

The V and J genes are TRBV25-1 and TRBJ1-1; D is unclear. This CDR3 is 13 amino acids long. Germline V CDR1 and CDR2: MGHDK, SYGVNS. V dropped 7 bases and J dropped 4 bases, with 13 bases sitting between them. This CDR3 reads CASTLGSATEAFF. In DNA, the CDR3 is TGTGCCAGCACGTTAGGGAGTGCCACTGAAGCTTTCTTT.

V and J are TRBV15 and TRBJ1-2; no firm D call. In germline, CDR1 is LNHNV, CDR2 YYDKDF (reference sequence). The CDR3 is 15 amino acids. Trimming pared 0 bases from V and 3 bases from J, leaving 11 bases between. The CDR3 DNA reads as TGTGCCACCAGCAGAGATCACGGCACTGACTATGGCTACACCTTC. Its translation is CATSRDHGTDYGYTF.

The J gene is TRBJ1-5, the V gene TRBV6-2 or TRBV6-3, with TRBD1 matching 9 bases. Germline loops: CDR1 MNHEY, CDR2 SVGEGT. The ends lost 8 bases at V and 2 bases at J; junction bases unmatched: 13. The CDR3 is 17 amino acids. CDR3 DNA: TGTGCCAGCCTCAAACAGGGGGCTCGATTGGGCAATCAGCCCCAGCATTTT. Its translation: CASLKQGARLGNQPQHF.

The chain recombines TRBV20-1 with TRBJ1-6; D gene unclear. The CDR3 has 14 residues. V lost 3 bases and J lost 6, with 12 bases in between. CDR1 and CDR2 (germline): DFQATT, SNEGSKA (reference sequence). The CDR3 coding sequence is TGCAGTGCTAGGAGCAGTTCCGGTAATTCACCCCTCCACTTT. Amino acid sequence: CSARSSSGNSPLHF.

The sample holds one count of this clonotype. The chain employs TRBV7-8 and TRBJ2-2; tentative D call: TRBD1 (6 bases). Trimming shortened V by 6 bases and J by 0 bases, and 11 bases separated the two germline ends. Germline V gene data show CDR1 as SGHVS and CDR2 as FQNEAQ. This CDR3 is 15 amino acids long. The CDR3 here is CASRSQGSNTGELFF. DNA for the CDR3: TGTGCCAGCAGAAGTCAGGGGTCGAACACCGGGGAGCTGTTTTTT.

The rearrangement links TRBV20-1 to TRBJ1-5; weak D call: TRBD1 (6 bases). The CDR3 contains 13 residues. Germline assignment: CDR1 DFQATT and CDR2 SNEGSKA (reference sequence). Here the CDR3 reads CSASAGVNQPQHF. In nucleotides, the CDR3 is TGCAGCGCTTCCGCAGGGGTGAATCAGCCCCAGCATTTT.

V and J are TRBV6-1 and TRBJ2-4, with 8 bases lining up with TRBD1. The CDR3 is 16 residues long. CDR1 is MNHNS and CDR2 is SASEGT in the germline V gene. Germline trimming cut 2 bases from V and 1 base from J; bases unmatched to any gene: 4. The CDR3 loop is CASSEHRDRAKNIQYF. The CDR3 nucleotides read TGTGCCAGCAGTGAACACCGGGACAGGGCCAAAAACATTCAGTACTTC.

V and J are TRBV7-8 and TRBJ2-7; D gene ambiguous. The V and J ends lost 1 base and 2 bases respectively, with 9 bases between them. Per germline, CDR1 SGHVS and CDR2 FQNEAQ. The CDR3 has 14 residues. The DNA of the CDR3 is TGTGCCAGCAGCTTAGATCCCCGGACCTACGAGCAGTACTTC. This translates into CASSLDPRTYEQYF.

The chain employs TRBV7-3 and TRBJ2-2, with D perhaps assigned TRBD1 or TRBD2 (5 bases each). The CDR3 consists of 15 residues. Trimming took off 4 bases at V and 4 bases at J, with 13 bases between the two ends. The germline V gene has CDR1 SGHTA and CDR2 FQGTGA. CDR3 sequence (DNA): TGTGCCAGCAGCTGGGACCACAGACCCACCGGGGAGCTGTTTTTT. It encodes CASSWDHRPTGELFF.

This clonotype came up once. The rearrangement uses TRBV20-1 and TRBJ2-2, with D tentatively TRBD1 (6 bases). Germline V lookup: CDR1 DFQATT, CDR2 SNEGSKA (reference sequence). The CDR3 has 16 residues. Trimming cost V 8 bases and J 5 bases, with 24 bases left between them. Written as DNA, the CDR3 is TGCAGTACCCATAAAGCCCTCACAGGGCTTACCGGGGAGCTGTTTTTT. As protein: CSTHKALTGLTGELFF.

The chain is built from TRBV7-8 and TRBJ1-2; D might be TRBD1 (5 bases). V was cut by 3 bases and J by 8 bases, with 13 bases left in between. The CDR3 runs to 13 residues. Germline-derived CDR1 and CDR2 are SGHVS and FQNEAQ. The CDR3 here is CASSFKAGEGYTF. The CDR3 nucleotides read TGTGCCAGCAGCTTCAAGGCGGGGGAAGGCTACACCTTC.

This chain connects TRBV2 to TRBJ2-7; no firm D call. Per germline, CDR1 SNHLY and CDR2 FYNNEI. V lost 4 bases and J lost 2, with 9 bases in between. The CDR3 length is 13 residues. The CDR3 here is CASSVLVTYEQYF. The CDR3 DNA reads as TGTGCCAGCAGTGTGTTAGTTACCTACGAGCAGTACTTC.

The chain is built from TRBV11-3 and TRBJ1-3, with D hard to call. This CDR3 contains 15 residues. Trimming cost V 5 bases and J 0 bases, with 11 bases left between them. Germline lookup yields CDR1 SGHNT and CDR2 YENEEA. The DNA for the CDR3 is TGTGCCAGCAGCCCCCCGCGCACCTCTGGAAACACCATATATTTT. Translation: CASSPPRTSGNTIYF.

CDR3 nucleotides: TGTGCCAGCAGTGAATACACAGGGAACACTGAAGCTTTCTTT. Protein product: CASSEYTGNTEAFF. The gene calls are TRBV6-1 and TRBJ1-1; the D gene is possibly TRBD1 (5 bases). V lost 2 bases and J lost 1, with 8 bases in between. The germline V gene encodes CDR1 MNHNS and CDR2 SASEGT. The CDR3 has 14 residues.

The chain combines TRBV6-1 with TRBJ1-5; 8 nucleotides match TRBD1. The CDR3 is made up of 13 amino acids. J was trimmed by 1 base and V by 10 bases; bases with no gene match: 3. The germline CDR1 and CDR2 sequences are MNHNS and SASEGT. The CDR3 region is CATRTGSNQPQHF. CDR3 in DNA: TGTGCCACCAGGACAGGGAGCAATCAGCCCCAGCATTTT.

V and J are TRBV24-1 and TRBJ2-3; D is ambiguous. The germline gives CDR1 KGHDR, CDR2 SFDVKD. There are 12 residues in the CDR3. Between the trimmed V and J ends, which lost 1 base and 4 bases, there was a span of 2 bases. The CDR3 loop is CATSDFSDTQYF. Written as DNA, the CDR3 is TGTGCCACCAGTGATTTCTCAGATACGCAGTATTTT.

The chain couples TRBV9 to TRBJ2-5; TRBD2 matches at 11 bases. Looked up from germline, CDR1 is SGDLS and CDR2 is YYNGEE. V was clipped by 5 bases and J by 5 bases; unmatched bases: 11. The CDR3 is made up of 16 amino acids. The CDR3 is CASSRSGGAISETQYF. The CDR3 DNA reads as TGTGCCAGCAGTCGTAGCGGGGGGGCTATTTCGGAGACCCAGTACTTC.

The chain links TRBV20-1 to TRBJ2-7; the D gene is possibly TRBD1 (5 bases). CDR3 size: 13 residues. Germline V gives CDR1 DFQATT, CDR2 SNEGSKA (reference sequence). The V end lost 7 bases, the J end lost 4 bases, and 17 bases lay between the germline ends. The CDR3 coding sequence is TGCAGTGGTACGGACATCGGTATGTACGAGCAGTACTTC. This sequence encodes CSGTDIGMYEQYF.

The CDR3 DNA follows: TGTGCCAGCAGCTTAGGGGGCATGATATCTCAGCCCCAGCATTTT. It is translated as CASSLGGMISQPQHF. The chain joins TRBV7-2 to TRBJ1-5; D is perhaps TRBD1 (5 bases). This CDR3 has 15 residues. Trimming stripped 1 base from V and 6 bases from J, with 13 bases between. Germline assignment: CDR1 SGHTA and CDR2 FQGNSA.

V and J are TRBV6-1 and TRBJ1-6; the D gene is possibly TRBD1 (5 bases). With 3 bases removed from V and 10 bases from J, the gap between germline ends came to 25 bases. Germline V gene lookup returns CDR1 MNHNS and CDR2 SASEGT. This CDR3 is 18 amino acids long. The CDR3 protein is CASSEGHARGHARSPLHF. The CDR3 DNA is TGTGCCAGCAGTGAGGGGCACGCGAGGGGCCACGCGCGGTCACCCCTCCACTTT.